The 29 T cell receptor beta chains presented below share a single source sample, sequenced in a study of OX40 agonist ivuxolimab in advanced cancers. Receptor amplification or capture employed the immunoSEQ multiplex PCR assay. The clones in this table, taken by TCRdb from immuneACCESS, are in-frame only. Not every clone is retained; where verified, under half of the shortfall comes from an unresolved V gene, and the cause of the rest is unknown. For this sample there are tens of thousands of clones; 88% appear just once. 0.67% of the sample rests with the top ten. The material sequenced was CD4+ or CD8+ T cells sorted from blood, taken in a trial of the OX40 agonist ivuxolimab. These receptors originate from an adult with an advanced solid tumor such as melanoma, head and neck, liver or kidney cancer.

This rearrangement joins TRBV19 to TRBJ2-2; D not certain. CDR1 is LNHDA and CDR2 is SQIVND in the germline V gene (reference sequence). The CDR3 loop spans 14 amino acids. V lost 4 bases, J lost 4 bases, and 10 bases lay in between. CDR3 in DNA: TGTGCCAGTAGTAGTTCCGGGCTCACCGGGGAGCTGTTTTTT. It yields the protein CASSSSGLTGELFF.

CDR3 nucleotides: TGTGCCAGCAGCCCGGCAGGTGGGGCGCGCTACGAGCAGTACTTC. Translation: CASSPAGGARYEQYF. V and J are TRBV6-6 and TRBJ2-7, with a possible D match to TRBD1 (5 bases). The CDR3 is 15 residues long. CDR1 is MNHNY, CDR2 SVGAGI, per germline (reference sequence). Trimming shortened V by 6 bases and J by 3 bases, and 18 bases separated the two germline ends.

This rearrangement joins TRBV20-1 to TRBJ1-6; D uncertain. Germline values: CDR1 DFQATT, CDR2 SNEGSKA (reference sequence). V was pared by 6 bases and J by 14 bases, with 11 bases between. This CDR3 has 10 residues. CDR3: CSAGGGALHF. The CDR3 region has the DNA TGCAGTGCGGGAGGCGGGGCCCTCCACTTT.

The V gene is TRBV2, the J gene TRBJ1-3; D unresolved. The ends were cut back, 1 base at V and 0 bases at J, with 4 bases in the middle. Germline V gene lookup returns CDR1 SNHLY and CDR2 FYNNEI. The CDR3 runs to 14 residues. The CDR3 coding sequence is TGTGCCAGCAGTGAAGTGTTCTCTGGAAACACCATATATTTT. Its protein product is CASSEVFSGNTIYF.

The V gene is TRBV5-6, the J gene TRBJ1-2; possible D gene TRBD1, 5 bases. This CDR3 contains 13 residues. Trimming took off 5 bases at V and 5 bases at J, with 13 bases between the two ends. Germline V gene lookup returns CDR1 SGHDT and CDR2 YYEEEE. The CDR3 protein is CASRSTGAYGYTF. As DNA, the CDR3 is TGTGCCAGCAGATCGACTGGGGCTTATGGCTACACCTTC.

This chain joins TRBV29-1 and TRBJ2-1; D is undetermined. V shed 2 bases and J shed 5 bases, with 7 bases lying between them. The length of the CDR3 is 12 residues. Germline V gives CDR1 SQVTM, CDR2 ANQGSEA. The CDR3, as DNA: TGCAGCGTTGAAAGGGCGAACAATGAGCAGTTCTTC. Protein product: CSVERANNEQFF.

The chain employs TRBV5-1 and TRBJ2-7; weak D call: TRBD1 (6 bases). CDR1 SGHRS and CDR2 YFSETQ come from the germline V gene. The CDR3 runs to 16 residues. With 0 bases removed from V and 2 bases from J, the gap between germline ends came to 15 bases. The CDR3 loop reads CASSLVMATGTYEQYF. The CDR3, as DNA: TGCGCCAGCAGCTTGGTAATGGCGACAGGAACCTACGAGCAGTACTTC.

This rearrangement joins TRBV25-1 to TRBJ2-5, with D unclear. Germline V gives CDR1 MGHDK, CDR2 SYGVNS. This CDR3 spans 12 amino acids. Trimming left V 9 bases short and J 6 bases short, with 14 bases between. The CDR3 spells CASEEEWKTQYF. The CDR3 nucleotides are TGTGCCAGTGAAGAGGAATGGAAGACCCAGTACTTC.

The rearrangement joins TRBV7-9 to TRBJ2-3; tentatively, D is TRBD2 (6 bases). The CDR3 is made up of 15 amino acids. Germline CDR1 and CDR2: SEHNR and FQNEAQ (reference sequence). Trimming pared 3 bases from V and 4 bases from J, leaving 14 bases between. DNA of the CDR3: TGTGCCAGCAGCTTTCGGCAGGGAGGTTCAGATACGCAGTATTTT. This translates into CASSFRQGGSDTQYF.

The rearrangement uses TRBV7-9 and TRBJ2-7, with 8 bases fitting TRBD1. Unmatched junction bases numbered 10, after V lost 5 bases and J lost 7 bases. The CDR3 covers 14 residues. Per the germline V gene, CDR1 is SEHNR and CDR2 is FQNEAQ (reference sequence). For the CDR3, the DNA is TGTGCCAGCAGCCCGGGACAGGAGGGGTGGGAGCAGTACTTC. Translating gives CASSPGQEGWEQYF.

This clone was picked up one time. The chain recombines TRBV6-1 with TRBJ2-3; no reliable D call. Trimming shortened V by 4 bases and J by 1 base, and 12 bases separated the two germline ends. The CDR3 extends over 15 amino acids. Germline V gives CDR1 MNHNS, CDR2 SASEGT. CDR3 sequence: CASSAGPLGTDTQYF. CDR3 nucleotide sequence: TGTGCCAGCAGTGCCGGGCCTCTAGGCACAGATACGCAGTATTTT.

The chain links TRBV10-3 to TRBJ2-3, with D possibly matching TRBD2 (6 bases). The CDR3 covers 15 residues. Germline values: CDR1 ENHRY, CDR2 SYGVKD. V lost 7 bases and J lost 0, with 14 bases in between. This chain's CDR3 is CAINPVSGSTDTQYF. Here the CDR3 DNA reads TGTGCCATCAATCCTGTCAGCGGGAGCACAGATACGCAGTATTTT.

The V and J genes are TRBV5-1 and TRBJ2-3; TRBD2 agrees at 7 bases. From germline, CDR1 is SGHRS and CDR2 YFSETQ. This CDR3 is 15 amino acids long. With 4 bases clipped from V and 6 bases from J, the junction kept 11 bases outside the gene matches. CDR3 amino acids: CASSPATSSADTQYF. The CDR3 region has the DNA TGCGCCAGCAGCCCAGCGACTAGCTCGGCCGATACGCAGTATTTT.

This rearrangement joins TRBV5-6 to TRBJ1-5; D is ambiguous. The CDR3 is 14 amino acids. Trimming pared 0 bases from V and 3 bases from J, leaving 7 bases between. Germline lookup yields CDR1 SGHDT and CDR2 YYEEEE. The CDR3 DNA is TGTGCCAGCAGCTTGGGCGGTTTCAATCAGCCCCAGCATTTT. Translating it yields CASSLGGFNQPQHF. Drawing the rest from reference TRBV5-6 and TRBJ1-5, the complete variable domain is DAGVTQSPTHLIKTRGQQVTLRCSPKSGHDTVSWYQQALGQGPQFIFQYYEEEERQRGNFPDRFSGHQFPNYSSELNVNALLLGDSALYLCASSLGGFNQPQHFGDGTRLSIL.

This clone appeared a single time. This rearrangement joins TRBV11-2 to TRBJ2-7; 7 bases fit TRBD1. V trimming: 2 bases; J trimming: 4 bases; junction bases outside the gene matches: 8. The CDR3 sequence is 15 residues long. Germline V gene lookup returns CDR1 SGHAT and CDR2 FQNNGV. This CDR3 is CASSLLQGSQYEQYF. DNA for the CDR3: TGTGCCAGCAGCTTACTACAGGGGAGTCAATACGAGCAGTACTTC.

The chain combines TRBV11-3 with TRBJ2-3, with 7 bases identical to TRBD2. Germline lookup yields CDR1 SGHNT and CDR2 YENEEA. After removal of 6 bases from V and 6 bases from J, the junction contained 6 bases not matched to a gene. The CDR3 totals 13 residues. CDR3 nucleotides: TGTGCCAGCAGGGCGGGAGTCGAGGATACGCAGTATTTT. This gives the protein CASRAGVEDTQYF.

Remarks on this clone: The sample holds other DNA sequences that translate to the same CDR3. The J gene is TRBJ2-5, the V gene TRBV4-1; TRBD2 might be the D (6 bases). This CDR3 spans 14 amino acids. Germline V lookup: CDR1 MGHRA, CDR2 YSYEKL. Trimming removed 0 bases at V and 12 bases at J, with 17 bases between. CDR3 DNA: TGCGCCAGCAGCCAAGATGCCCTGCTAGCGCTCAAGTACTTC. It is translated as CASSQDALLALKYF.

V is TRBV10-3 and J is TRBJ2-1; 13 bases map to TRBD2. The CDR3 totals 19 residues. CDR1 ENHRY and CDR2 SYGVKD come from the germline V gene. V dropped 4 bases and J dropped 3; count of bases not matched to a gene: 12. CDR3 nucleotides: TGTGCCATCAGTGGACGCGAGACTAGCGGGAGGAGGAACTACAATGAGCAGTTCTTC. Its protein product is CAISGRETSGRRNYNEQFF.

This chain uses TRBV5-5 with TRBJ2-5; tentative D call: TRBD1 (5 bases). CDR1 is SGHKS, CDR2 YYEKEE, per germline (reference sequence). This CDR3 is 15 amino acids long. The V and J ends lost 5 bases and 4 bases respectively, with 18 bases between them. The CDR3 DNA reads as TGTGCCAGCAGGGCGCTAATTAGGGGTTTAGAGACCCAGTACTTC. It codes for CASRALIRGLETQYF.

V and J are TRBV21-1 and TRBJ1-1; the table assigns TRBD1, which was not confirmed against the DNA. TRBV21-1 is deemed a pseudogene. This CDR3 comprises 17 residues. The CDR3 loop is CASSENRGHPRDTEAFF. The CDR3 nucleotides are TGTGCCAGCAGCGAAAACAGGGGACACCCGCGAGACACTGAAGCTTTCTTT.

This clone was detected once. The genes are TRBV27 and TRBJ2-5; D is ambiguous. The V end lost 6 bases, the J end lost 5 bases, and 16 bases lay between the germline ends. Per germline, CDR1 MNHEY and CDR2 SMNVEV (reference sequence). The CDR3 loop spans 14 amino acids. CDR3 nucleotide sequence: TGTGCCAGCAGCCACATAAGGTACATCGAGACCCAGTACTTC. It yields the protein CASSHIRYIETQYF.

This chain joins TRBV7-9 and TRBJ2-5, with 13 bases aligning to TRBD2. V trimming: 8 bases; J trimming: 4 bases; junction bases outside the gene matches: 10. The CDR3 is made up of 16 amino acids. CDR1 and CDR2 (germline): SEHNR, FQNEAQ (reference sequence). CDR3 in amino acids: CASGEGLAGDGETQYF. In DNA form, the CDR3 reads TGTGCCAGCGGCGAAGGACTAGCGGGAGATGGAGAGACCCAGTACTTC.

The DNA for the CDR3 is TGTGCCTGGAGTGTACGCGGGAGGGCCTTCACAGATACGCAGTATTTT. This sequence encodes CAWSVRGRAFTDTQYF. The V call is TRBV30, the J call TRBJ2-3; TRBD2 agrees at 9 bases. After removal of 0 bases from V and 2 bases from J, the junction contained 6 bases not matched to a gene. CDR3 length: 16 amino acids. Per germline, CDR1 GTSNPN and CDR2 SVGIG (reference sequence).

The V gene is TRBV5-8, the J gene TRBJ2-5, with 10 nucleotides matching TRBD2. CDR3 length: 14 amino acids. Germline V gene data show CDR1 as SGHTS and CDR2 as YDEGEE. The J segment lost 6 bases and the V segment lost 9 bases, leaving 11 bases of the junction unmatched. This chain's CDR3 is CATLSSGRAKTQYF. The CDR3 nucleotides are TGTGCCACTTTAAGCAGCGGGAGGGCGAAGACCCAGTACTTC.

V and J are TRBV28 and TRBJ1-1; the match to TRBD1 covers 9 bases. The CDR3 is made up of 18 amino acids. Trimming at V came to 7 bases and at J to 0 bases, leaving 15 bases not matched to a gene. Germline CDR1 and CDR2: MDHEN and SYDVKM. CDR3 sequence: CASTRNPDRGYLNTEAFF. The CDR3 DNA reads TGTGCCAGCACTCGAAATCCCGACAGGGGGTATTTGAACACTGAAGCTTTCTTT.

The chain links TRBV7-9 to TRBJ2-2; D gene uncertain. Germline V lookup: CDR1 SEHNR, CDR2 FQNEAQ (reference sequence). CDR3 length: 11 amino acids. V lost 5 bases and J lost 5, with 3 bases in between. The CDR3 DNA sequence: TGTGCCAGCAGCCTGACCGGGGAGCTGTTTTTT. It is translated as CASSLTGELFF.

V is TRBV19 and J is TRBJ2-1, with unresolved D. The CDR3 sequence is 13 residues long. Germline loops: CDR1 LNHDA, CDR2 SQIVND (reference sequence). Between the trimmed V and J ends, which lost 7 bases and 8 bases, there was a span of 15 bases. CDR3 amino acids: CASKSQDVDEQFF. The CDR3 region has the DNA TGTGCCAGTAAGTCGCAGGACGTTGATGAGCAGTTCTTC.

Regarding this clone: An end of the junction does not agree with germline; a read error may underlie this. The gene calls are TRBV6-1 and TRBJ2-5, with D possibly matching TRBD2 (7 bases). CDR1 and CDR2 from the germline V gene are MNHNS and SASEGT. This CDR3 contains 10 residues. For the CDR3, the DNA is TGTGCCAGCAGTTCGGGGCGGGGGCACTTC. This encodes CASSSGRGHF.

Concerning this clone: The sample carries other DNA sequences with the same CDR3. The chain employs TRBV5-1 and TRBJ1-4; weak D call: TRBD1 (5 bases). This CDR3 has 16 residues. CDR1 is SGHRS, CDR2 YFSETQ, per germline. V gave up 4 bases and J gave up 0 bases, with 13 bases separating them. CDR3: CASSRGPTATNEKLFF. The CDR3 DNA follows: TGCGCCAGCAGCAGGGGACCTACTGCAACTAATGAAAAACTGTTTTTT.